The 29 T cell receptor beta chains listed next were all sequenced from one sample in a study of cytomegalovirus exposure and HLA in healthy donors. The PCR made use of 60 Vbeta and 13 Jbeta primers. This table comes from immunoSEQ multiplex PCR, and its TCRdb copy is limited to in-frame clones, with some not included. Among about 160,000 clones, more than 75% were seen once, and the ten largest hold about 1.4%. The sequenced sample consisted of PBMCs. These TCRs come from a girl aged 10-17 years in good health and CMV-seropositive.

The chain recombines TRBV6-1 with TRBJ2-3; TRBD1 aligns across 12 bases. V shed 7 bases and J 6 bases; nucleotides not matched to a gene: 5. In germline, CDR1 is MNHNS, CDR2 SASEGT. The CDR3 sequence is 14 residues long. The CDR3 DNA reads as TGTGCCAGCAAGGGGACAGGGGGCGTCGATACGCAGTATTTT. Translated, it gives CASKGTGGVDTQYF.

The chain uses TRBV2 and TRBJ2-3, with a possible D match to TRBD2 (6 bases). This CDR3 has 16 residues. Trimming took off 6 bases at V and 6 bases at J, with 22 bases between the two ends. CDR1 and CDR2 (germline): SNHLY, FYNNEI. The CDR3 loop reads CASRVPGLPGMDTQYF. In DNA form, the CDR3 reads TGTGCCAGCAGAGTTCCGGGACTTCCGGGGATGGATACGCAGTATTTT. The full variable domain, in which reference TRBV2 and TRBJ2-3 provide the parts outside the CDR3, is EPEVTQTPSHQVTQMGQEVILRCVPISNHLYFYWYRQILGQKVEFLVSFYNNEISEKSEIFDDQFSVERPDGSNFTLKIRSTKLEDSAMYFCASRVPGLPGMDTQYFGPGTRLTVL.

V gene TRBV19 combines with J gene TRBJ2-3; 7 bases agree with TRBD1. The CDR3 length is 15 residues. Germline CDR1 reads LNHDA; CDR2 reads SQIVND (reference sequence). The ends lost 6 bases at V and 4 bases at J; junction bases unmatched: 10. The CDR3 nucleotides are TGTGCCAGTAGGATACAGGGGCGCTCTGCAGATACGCAGTATTTT. This translates into CASRIQGRSADTQYF.

J is TRBJ1-4 and V is TRBV28; 7 nucleotides align to TRBD1. CDR3 length: 16 amino acids. Germline CDR1 reads MDHEN; CDR2 reads SYDVKM. Trimming cost V 5 bases and J 4 bases; bases outside gene matches: 10. The CDR3 reads CASSRPGQTYNEKLFF. DNA for the CDR3: TGTGCCAGCAGTCGACCGGGACAGACTTATAATGAAAAACTGTTTTTT.

J is TRBJ2-1 and V is TRBV5-1, with D perhaps matching TRBD1 (5 bases). Germline V gene lookup returns CDR1 SGHRS and CDR2 YFSETQ. The CDR3 sequence is 14 residues long. V lost 4 bases and J 6 bases, leaving 14 bases between the germline ends. This CDR3 is CASSRVWGANEQFF. In nucleotides, the CDR3 is TGCGCCAGCAGCCGGGTTTGGGGCGCCAATGAGCAGTTCTTC.

The rearrangement links TRBV6-5 to TRBJ1-1; maybe TRBD1 (6 bases). Germline loops: CDR1 MNHEY, CDR2 SVGAGI. This CDR3 is 15 amino acids long. The V and J ends lost 6 bases and 0 bases respectively, with 14 bases between them. In DNA form, the CDR3 reads TGTGCCAGCAGGCCAGGACAGACGTTGAACACTGAAGCTTTCTTT. Amino acid sequence: CASRPGQTLNTEAFF.

A single count supports this clone. V usage is TRBV5-1 and J usage is TRBJ2-7; the match to TRBD1 covers 9 bases. With V trimmed by 5 bases and J by 4 bases, 1 base remained unmatched. This CDR3 has 12 residues. The V gene's germline CDR1 is SGHRS and CDR2 YFSETQ. The CDR3, as DNA: TGCGCCAGCAGGGGACAGGGTTACGAGCAGTACTTC. Translation gives CASRGQGYEQYF.

Written as DNA, the CDR3 is TGCGCCAGCAGTAGAGCGGGAGCGGGTCCAGATACGCAGTATTTT. It specifies CASSRAGAGPDTQYF. The chain is built from TRBV5-1 and TRBJ2-3, with TRBD2 matching over 8 bases. The CDR3 is 15 amino acids. Losses at the gene ends were 5 bases for V and 4 bases for J; bases not matched to a gene: 9. The germline gives CDR1 SGHRS, CDR2 YFSETQ. The entire variable domain, with the rest obtained from reference TRBV5-1 and TRBJ2-3, is as follows: KAGVTQTPRYLIKTRGQQVTLSCSPISGHRSVSWYQQTPGQGLQFLFEYFSETQRNKGNFPGRFSGRQFSNSRSEMNVSTLELGDSALYLCASSRAGAGPDTQYFGPGTRLTVL.

V usage is TRBV2 and J usage is TRBJ1-2, with a weak D call TRBD1 (6 bases). CDR1 and CDR2 from the germline V gene are SNHLY and FYNNEI. The CDR3 length is 14 residues. The V gene lost 3 bases and the J gene lost 0 bases, with 8 bases spanning the gap. The CDR3 reads CASSERGPNYGYTF. The CDR3, as DNA: TGTGCCAGCAGTGAGCGGGGGCCTAACTATGGCTACACCTTC.

The chain links TRBV7-2 to TRBJ1-2; 10 positions agree with TRBD1. V trimming: 2 bases; J trimming: 7 bases; junction bases outside the gene matches: 7. The CDR3 sequence is 15 residues long. From germline, CDR1 is SGHTA and CDR2 FQGNSA. The CDR3 DNA sequence: TGTGCCAGCAGCTTACTCGGACAGGGGGGCTCTGGCTACACCTTC. Translated: CASSLLGQGGSGYTF.

The rearrangement joins TRBV11-1 to TRBJ2-5; 11 nucleotides match TRBD2. The DNA end lines up better with TRBJ2-7; the J call may be wrong. The CDR3 loop spans 15 amino acids. The germline V gene has CDR1 SGHAT and CDR2 FQDESV (reference sequence). CDR3 nucleotide sequence: TGTGCCAGCAGCTTATCACTAGCGGGAGTTGACGAGCAGTACTTC. This gives the protein CASSLSLAGVDEQYF.

The sample holds one count of this clone. CDR3 loop: CASSLAQGTDTQYF. The CDR3 nucleotides are TGTGCCAGCAGCTTAGCCCAGGGGACAGATACGCAGTATTTT. The chain couples TRBV11-2 to TRBJ2-3; the D gene is possibly TRBD1 (6 bases). Germline CDR1 is SGHAT and CDR2 is FQNNGV. CDR3 length: 14 residues. Trimming took off 1 base at V and 3 bases at J, with 8 bases between the two ends.

The chain combines TRBV19 with TRBJ1-2, with 7 bases identical to TRBD1. CDR3 length equals 14 residues. V lost 3 bases, J lost 3 bases, and 4 bases stayed unmatched. CDR1 LNHDA and CDR2 SQIVND come from the germline V gene (reference sequence). This chain's CDR3 is CASSIDREDYGYTF. The CDR3 DNA reads TGTGCCAGTAGTATCGACAGGGAGGACTATGGCTACACCTTC.

The chain links TRBV28 to TRBJ2-6, with D possibly TRBD1 on 6 matching bases. Germline CDR1 MDHEN, CDR2 SYDVKM. V gave up 11 bases and J gave up 8 bases, with 16 bases separating them. The CDR3 contains 13 residues. CDR3 sequence reads: CAVTDRTPNVLTF. Here the CDR3 DNA reads TGTGCCGTCACGGACAGAACACCCAACGTCCTGACTTTC.

The V gene is TRBV6-1, the J gene TRBJ1-1, with D tentatively TRBD1 (5 bases). The CDR3 length is 14 residues. Germline-derived CDR1 and CDR2 are MNHNS and SASEGT. V shed 7 bases and J shed 4 bases, with 16 bases lying between them. In DNA, the CDR3 is TGTGCCAGCATCCGGGGGGGGTGGGGCACTGAAGCTTTCTTT. The encoded protein is CASIRGGWGTEAFF.

This chain uses TRBV27 with TRBJ1-4, with 7 bases matching TRBD1. Germline-derived CDR1 and CDR2 are MNHEY and SMNVEV (reference sequence). Germline trimming cut 5 bases from V and 8 bases from J; bases unmatched to any gene: 17. CDR3 length: 17 amino acids. This CDR3 reads CASSPSLRDRVGEKLFF. The DNA of the CDR3 is TGTGCCAGCAGTCCATCCCTAAGAGACAGGGTCGGCGAAAAACTGTTTTTT.

The rearrangement joins TRBV2 to TRBJ1-1; D is undetermined. The CDR3 spans 14 residues. V lost 8 bases and J lost 6, with 19 bases in between. Germline V gene data show CDR1 as SNHLY and CDR2 as FYNNEI. The CDR3 spells CASRASRAIAEAFF. CDR3 DNA: TGTGCCAGCCGGGCATCGAGGGCTATCGCTGAAGCTTTCTTT. The variable domain in full, completed from reference TRBV2 and TRBJ1-1, reads EPEVTQTPSHQVTQMGQEVILRCVPISNHLYFYWYRQILGQKVEFLVSFYNNEISEKSEIFDDQFSVERPDGSNFTLKIRSTKLEDSAMYFCASRASRAIAEAFFGQGTRLTVV.

This clone was seen a handful of times. The rearrangement uses TRBV7-8 and TRBJ2-4; tentative D call: TRBD2 (5 bases). The ends were cut back, 2 bases at V and 3 bases at J, with 11 bases in the middle. CDR3 length equals 15 residues. Germline values: CDR1 SGHVS, CDR2 FQNEAQ. The CDR3 DNA reads as TGTGCCAGCAGCTTACCCCCGGAGGACAAAAACATTCAGTACTTC. This translates into CASSLPPEDKNIQYF. The full variable domain, in which reference TRBV7-8 and TRBJ2-4 provide the parts outside the CDR3, is GAGVSQSPRYKVAKRGQDVALRCDPISGHVSLFWYQQALGQGPEFLTYFQNEAQLDKSGLPSDRFFAERPEGSVSTLKIQRTQQEDSAVYLCASSLPPEDKNIQYFGAGTRLSVL.

There are a few counts of this clone. The chain carries TRBV25-1 and TRBJ1-1, with D possibly TRBD1 on 6 matching bases. CDR3 length: 13 residues. CDR1 and CDR2 from the germline V gene are MGHDK and SYGVNS. V lost 6 bases and J lost 1, with 9 bases in between. CDR3 DNA: TGTGCCAGCAGGGGCAGGGGGAACACTGAAGCTTTCTTT. Translating it yields CASRGRGNTEAFF.

This CDR3 reads CAWARDFINGNTIYF. In nucleotides, the CDR3 is TGTGCCTGGGCCCGGGACTTCATTAATGGAAACACCATATATTTT. The chain uses TRBV30 and TRBJ1-3; weak D call: TRBD1 (5 bases). The CDR3 has 15 amino acids. Trimming shortened V by 5 bases and J by 3 bases, and 17 bases separated the two germline ends. CDR1 is GTSNPN and CDR2 is SVGIG in the germline V gene (reference sequence).

The CDR3 spells CASSLSNQPQHF. The CDR3 region has the DNA TGTGCCAGTAGTCTAAGCAATCAGCCCCAGCATTTT. The rearrangement uses TRBV19 and TRBJ1-5; D remains ambiguous. The length of the CDR3 is 12 residues. Per germline, CDR1 LNHDA and CDR2 SQIVND (reference sequence). The V gene lost 5 bases and the J gene lost 1 base, with 3 bases spanning the gap.

The chain has TRBV30 and TRBJ1-4, with D unresolved. Trimming removed 3 bases from V and 3 bases from J, with 11 bases in between. Germline V gives CDR1 GTSNPN, CDR2 SVGIG (reference sequence). The CDR3 length is 14 residues. CDR3 sequence (DNA): TGTGCCTGGAGCATAACTAAGGCTAATGAAAAACTGTTTTTT. Translating it yields CAWSITKANEKLFF.

The chain joins TRBV6-5 to TRBJ1-1; D may be TRBD1 (5 bases). V was shortened by 5 bases and J by 3 bases, with 16 bases between the two germline ends. In germline, CDR1 is MNHEY, CDR2 SVGAGI. The CDR3 covers 15 residues. CDR3 DNA: TGTGCCAGCAGTGTACACGGGTCAGGGTACACTGAAGCTTTCTTT. Its translation is CASSVHGSGYTEAFF.

In this sample, this clone turned up a few times. The V call is TRBV25-1, the J call TRBJ2-3, with 8 nucleotides matching TRBD1. The CDR3 totals 15 residues. Germline CDR1 is MGHDK and CDR2 is SYGVNS. V shed 2 bases, J shed 2 bases, and the junction held 3 bases outside the gene matches. In DNA, the CDR3 is TGTGCCAGCAGTGAAAGACAGGGGCTCACAGATACGCAGTATTTT. Translation gives CASSERQGLTDTQYF.

This clone was observed a handful of times. V gene TRBV9 combines with J gene TRBJ2-7; 9 bases agree with TRBD1. Germline V gene lookup returns CDR1 SGDLS and CDR2 YYNGEE. After removal of 2 bases from V and 6 bases from J, the junction contained 6 bases not matched to a gene. The CDR3 is 14 residues long. Here the CDR3 reads CASSVPQTGGEQYF. CDR3 in DNA: TGTGCCAGCAGCGTCCCTCAGACAGGGGGCGAGCAGTACTTC.

This clone was picked up one time. The V call is TRBV27, the J call TRBJ1-2; D is possibly TRBD1 (5 bases). The CDR3 has 15 residues. V lost 4 bases and J 0 bases, leaving 12 bases between the germline ends. In germline, CDR1 is MNHEY, CDR2 SMNVEV (reference sequence). The CDR3 spells CASSSGGYTNYGYTF. CDR3 DNA: TGTGCCAGCAGTTCGGGGGGGTATACTAACTATGGCTACACCTTC.

This clone appeared a single time. The chain links TRBV5-4 to TRBJ1-2; D call uncertain. Germline CDR1 SGHNT, CDR2 YYREEE (reference sequence). The CDR3 has 13 residues. V lost 0 bases, J lost 1 base, and 4 bases lay in between. The CDR3 bases are TGTGCCAGCAGCTTGGACAGTAACTATGGCTACACCTTC. Protein product: CASSLDSNYGYTF.

The genes are TRBV28 and TRBJ2-1; TRBD2 agrees at 12 bases. The CDR3 contains 14 residues. V was pared by 8 bases and J by 9 bases, with 8 bases of the junction left unmatched. Germline V gene data show CDR1 as MDHEN and CDR2 as SYDVKM. The CDR3 here is CASQATSGRVEQFF. Here the CDR3 DNA reads TGTGCCAGCCAAGCGACTAGCGGGAGAGTTGAGCAGTTCTTC.

V is TRBV9 and J is TRBJ2-7; D uncertain. Deletions cut 0 bases from V and 6 bases from J, with 13 bases between. CDR1 is SGDLS and CDR2 is YYNGEE in the germline V gene. This CDR3 is 14 amino acids long. CDR3 DNA: TGTGCCAGCAGCGTAGAGACCTATCCGGGCGAGCAGTACTTC. The encoded protein is CASSVETYPGEQYF. The complete variable domain, with remaining parts taken from reference TRBV9 and TRBJ2-7, reads DSGVTQTPKHLITATGQRVTLRCSPRSGDLSVYWYQQSLDQGLQFLIQYYNGEERAKGNILERFSAQQFPDLHSELNLSSLELGDSALYFCASSVETYPGEQYFGPGTRLTVT.